These T cell receptor beta chains were read from a single sample in a study of shared clonotypes between healthy human individuals. TCRdb's copy holds only in-frame clones and misses some; the assay was immunoSEQ multiplex PCR. In the table there are about 2.4 million clones, around 94% of which are singletons. Sequenced: naive CD4+ T cells sorted from blood. All receptors come from a man aged 18 to 30 in good health. The CDR3 runs from the conserved cysteine through the conserved F or W. The order of the fields is clone size, CDR3 length, D gene, V gene, J gene, CDR3 protein, CDR3 DNA. D genes are given only for firm matches. Clone size is given for some rows only: seen once, a few or many times, or a class if the clone is expanded.

clone size: NA
CDR3 length: 11
D gene: NA
V gene: TRBV6-5
J gene: TRBJ2-2
CDR3 protein: CASSSRGELFF
CDR3 DNA: TGTGCCAGCAGTTCGCGCGGGGAGCTGTTTTTT

clone size: NA
CDR3 length: 17
D gene: TRBD2
V gene: TRBV2
J gene: TRBJ2-5
CDR3 protein: CASSPGLAGYLGGPQYF
CDR3 DNA: TGTGCCAGCAGCCCAGGACTAGCGGGATACCTGGGAGGGCCCCAGTACTTC

clone size: NA
CDR3 length: 13
D gene: NA
V gene: TRBV21-1
J gene: TRBJ1-1
CDR3 protein: CATPGGPNTEAFF
CDR3 DNA: TGTGCCACTCCAGGGGGCCCGAACACTGAAGCTTTCTTT

clone size: NA
CDR3 length: 15
D gene: TRBD1
V gene: TRBV5-6
J gene: TRBJ2-7
CDR3 protein: CASSLEGQAIYEQYF
CDR3 DNA: TGTGCCAGCAGCTTGGAGGGACAGGCAATCTACGAGCAGTACTTC

clone size: NA
CDR3 length: 17
D gene: NA
V gene: TRBV6-1
J gene: TRBJ1-2
CDR3 protein: CASSEIKGGKTTYGYTF
CDR3 DNA: TGTGCCAGCAGTGAAATCAAGGGAGGCAAAACAACCTATGGCTACACCTTC

clone size: NA
CDR3 length: 14
D gene: NA
V gene: TRBV29-1
J gene: TRBJ2-5
CDR3 protein: CSVEELKGPETQYF
CDR3 DNA: TGCAGCGTTGAAGAGCTAAAGGGGCCAGAGACCCAGTACTTC

clone size: NA
CDR3 length: 15
D gene: NA
V gene: TRBV27
J gene: TRBJ1-2
CDR3 protein: CASSLSPSSNYGYTF
CDR3 DNA: TGTGCCAGCAGTTTATCCCCCAGTTCTAACTATGGCTACACCTTC

clone size: NA
CDR3 length: 17
D gene: NA
V gene: TRBV28
J gene: TRBJ1-4
CDR3 protein: CASSLVRAAPTNEKLFF
CDR3 DNA: TGTGCCAGCAGTTTGGTTCGGGCAGCACCAACTAATGAAAAACTGTTTTTT

clone size: NA
CDR3 length: 15
D gene: NA
V gene: TRBV7-2
J gene: TRBJ2-7
CDR3 protein: CASSLMGPLPYEQYF
CDR3 DNA: TGTGCCAGCAGCCTCATGGGGCCCCTTCCCTACGAGCAGTACTTC

clone size: NA
CDR3 length: 13
D gene: TRBD1
V gene: TRBV6-1
J gene: TRBJ2-1
CDR3 protein: CASRRQGDNEQFF
CDR3 DNA: TGTGCCAGCAGACGACAGGGCGACAATGAGCAGTTCTTC

clone size: NA
CDR3 length: 14
D gene: NA
V gene: TRBV2
J gene: TRBJ1-1
CDR3 protein: CASSGTPSGTEAFF
CDR3 DNA: TGTGCCAGCAGTGGCACACCCTCGGGCACTGAAGCTTTCTTT

clone size: NA
CDR3 length: 13
D gene: NA
V gene: TRBV10-3
J gene: TRBJ1-6
CDR3 protein: CAISESRPSPLHF
CDR3 DNA: TGTGCCATCAGTGAGTCGCGGCCATCACCCCTCCACTTT

clone size: few
CDR3 length: 15
D gene: NA
V gene: TRBV19
J gene: TRBJ1-5
CDR3 protein: CASSTVAVSNQPQHF
CDR3 DNA: TGTGCCAGTAGTACTGTGGCAGTTAGCAATCAGCCCCAGCATTTT

clone size: NA
CDR3 length: 18
D gene: NA
V gene: TRBV4-2
J gene: TRBJ1-1
CDR3 protein: CASSQDAVGDVDGARRTF
CDR3 DNA: TGTGCCAGCAGCCAAGATGCGGTGGGCGATGTGGATGGGGCTAGAAGGACCTTT

clone size: few
CDR3 length: 12
D gene: NA
V gene: TRBV13
J gene: TRBJ2-7
CDR3 protein: CASSLGGYEQYF
CDR3 DNA: TGTGCCAGCAGCTTGGGAGGTTACGAGCAGTACTTC

clone size: NA
CDR3 length: 11
D gene: TRBD2
V gene: TRBV30
J gene: TRBJ2-3
CDR3 protein: CARLAGTRSYF
CDR3 DNA: TGTGCCCGGTTAGCGGGAACCCGTTCGTATTTT

clone size: NA
CDR3 length: 15
D gene: NA
V gene: TRBV9
J gene: TRBJ2-2
CDR3 protein: CASSVDPRTAGELFF
CDR3 DNA: TGTGCCAGCAGCGTAGACCCCCGAACCGCCGGGGAGCTGTTTTTT

clone size: NA
CDR3 length: 13
D gene: NA
V gene: TRBV28
J gene: TRBJ1-4
CDR3 protein: CASSLTGREKLFF
CDR3 DNA: TGTGCCAGCAGTTTAACAGGGCGGGAAAAACTGTTTTTT

clone size: once
CDR3 length: 13
D gene: NA
V gene: TRBV6-5
J gene: TRBJ2-1
CDR3 protein: CASSRLEYNEQFF
CDR3 DNA: TGTGCCAGCAGCAGACTTGAATACAATGAGCAGTTCTTC

clone size: NA
CDR3 length: 14
D gene: TRBD1
V gene: TRBV18
J gene: TRBJ2-3
CDR3 protein: CASSRDRDSGTQYF
CDR3 DNA: TGTGCCAGCTCAAGGGACAGGGACTCGGGTACGCAGTATTTT

clone size: once
CDR3 length: 14
D gene: NA
V gene: TRBV6-5
J gene: TRBJ2-5
CDR3 protein: CASSPGGGGETQYF
CDR3 DNA: TGTGCCAGCAGCCCAGGGGGGGGAGGAGAGACCCAGTACTTC

clone size: NA
CDR3 length: 14
D gene: NA
V gene: TRBV30
J gene: TRBJ1-5
CDR3 protein: CAWNPQGRGQPQHF
CDR3 DNA: TGTGCCTGGAACCCCCAGGGTAGAGGCCAGCCCCAGCATTTT

clone size: NA
CDR3 length: 16
D gene: NA
V gene: TRBV9
J gene: TRBJ2-6
CDR3 protein: CASTKRVDAGANVLTF
CDR3 DNA: TGTGCCAGCACCAAAAGGGTAGATGCCGGGGCCAACGTCCTGACTTTC

clone size: NA
CDR3 length: 13
D gene: NA
V gene: TRBV7-2
J gene: TRBJ2-7
CDR3 protein: CASSPAAPYEQYF
CDR3 DNA: TGTGCCAGCAGCCCGGCGGCGCCATACGAGCAGTACTTC

clone size: NA
CDR3 length: 13
D gene: NA
V gene: TRBV7-3
J gene: TRBJ2-1
CDR3 protein: CASSLSGSSEQFF
CDR3 DNA: TGTGCCAGCAGCTTATCGGGATCCAGTGAGCAGTTCTTC

clone size: NA
CDR3 length: 13
D gene: NA
V gene: TRBV5-4
J gene: TRBJ2-2
CDR3 protein: CASSFFNTGELFF
CDR3 DNA: TGTGCCAGCAGCTTTTTCAACACCGGGGAGCTGTTTTTT

clone size: once
CDR3 length: 13
D gene: NA
V gene: TRBV19
J gene: TRBJ2-5
CDR3 protein: CASSIGGAETQYF
CDR3 DNA: TGTGCCAGTAGTATCGGGGGTGCGGAGACCCAGTACTTC

clone size: NA
CDR3 length: 14
D gene: NA
V gene: TRBV5-1
J gene: TRBJ1-6
CDR3 protein: CASGEARVGSPLHF
CDR3 DNA: TGCGCCAGCGGTGAAGCAAGGGTAGGTTCACCCCTCCACTTT

clone size: NA
CDR3 length: 13
D gene: TRBD2
V gene: TRBV7-7
J gene: TRBJ2-5
CDR3 protein: CASRPGGVETQYF
CDR3 DNA: TGTGCTAGCAGGCCGGGGGGGGTGGAGACCCAGTACTTC

clone size: NA
CDR3 length: 16
D gene: TRBD2
V gene: TRBV6-5
J gene: TRBJ2-7
CDR3 protein: CASSYSTTSGFSEQYF
CDR3 DNA: TGTGCCAGCAGTTACTCGACGACTAGCGGCTTCTCGGAGCAGTACTTC

clone size: NA
CDR3 length: 14
D gene: NA
V gene: TRBV5-6
J gene: TRBJ2-7
CDR3 protein: CASSLDGGSHEQYF
CDR3 DNA: TGTGCCAGCAGCTTGGATGGCGGTTCTCACGAGCAGTACTTC

clone size: NA
CDR3 length: 14
D gene: TRBD1
V gene: TRBV18
J gene: TRBJ2-1
CDR3 protein: CASSTGVTYNEQFF
CDR3 DNA: TGTGCCAGCTCAACAGGGGTTACCTACAATGAGCAGTTCTTC

clone size: once
CDR3 length: 19
D gene: TRBD1
V gene: TRBV6-1
J gene: TRBJ2-3
CDR3 protein: CASSEIRTGGSTSTDTQYF
CDR3 DNA: TGTGCCAGCAGTGAAATTAGGACAGGGGGATCTACTAGCACAGATACGCAGTATTTT

clone size: once
CDR3 length: 13
D gene: NA
V gene: TRBV7-6
J gene: TRBJ1-6
CDR3 protein: CASSLDRNSPLHF
CDR3 DNA: TGTGCCAGCAGCTTGGACCGGAATTCACCCCTCCACTTT

clone size: NA
CDR3 length: 17
D gene: NA
V gene: TRBV28
J gene: TRBJ1-4
CDR3 protein: CASSLLTIQGGNEKLFF
CDR3 DNA: TGTGCCAGCAGTTTGCTGACGATACAGGGAGGTAATGAAAAACTGTTTTTT

clone size: once
CDR3 length: 15
D gene: TRBD2
V gene: TRBV5-1
J gene: TRBJ2-3
CDR3 protein: CASSLGGLAGDTQYF
CDR3 DNA: TGCGCCAGCAGCTTGGGAGGTCTAGCGGGGGATACGCAGTATTTT

clone size: NA
CDR3 length: 13
D gene: NA
V gene: TRBV7-2
J gene: TRBJ2-7
CDR3 protein: CASSLGATYEQYF
CDR3 DNA: TGTGCCAGCAGCTTAGGAGCGACCTACGAGCAGTACTTC

clone size: NA
CDR3 length: 14
D gene: NA
V gene: TRBV7-2
J gene: TRBJ2-5
CDR3 protein: CASSLEGGKETQYF
CDR3 DNA: TGTGCCAGCAGCTTAGAGGGGGGAAAAGAGACCCAGTACTTC

clone size: NA
CDR3 length: 16
D gene: TRBD2
V gene: TRBV5-1
J gene: TRBJ2-7
CDR3 protein: CASSPRLAGTSYEQYF
CDR3 DNA: TGCGCCAGCAGCCCCCGTCTAGCGGGGACTTCTTACGAGCAGTACTTC

clone size: once
CDR3 length: 15
D gene: NA
V gene: TRBV6-1
J gene: TRBJ1-4
CDR3 protein: CASILQAGTNEKLFF
CDR3 DNA: TGTGCCAGCATCCTGCAAGCGGGTACTAATGAAAAACTGTTTTTT

clone size: NA
CDR3 length: 15
D gene: NA
V gene: TRBV25-1
J gene: TRBJ1-1
CDR3 protein: CASSEPAGTNTEAFF
CDR3 DNA: TGTGCCAGCAGTGAACCGGCGGGGACGAACACTGAAGCTTTCTTT

clone size: NA
CDR3 length: 14
D gene: NA
V gene: TRBV5-5
J gene: TRBJ2-2
CDR3 protein: CASSSWGAYGELFF
CDR3 DNA: TGTGCCAGCAGCTCCTGGGGGGCGTACGGGGAGCTGTTTTTT

clone size: NA
CDR3 length: 18
D gene: TRBD2
V gene: TRBV6-4
J gene: TRBJ2-1
CDR3 protein: CASSAIAWSSGNPNEQFF
CDR3 DNA: TGTGCCAGCAGTGCAATCGCATGGTCAAGCGGGAATCCTAATGAGCAGTTCTTC

clone size: NA
CDR3 length: 16
D gene: NA
V gene: TRBV7-8
J gene: TRBJ2-7
CDR3 protein: CASSLAPLGNSYEQYF
CDR3 DNA: TGTGCCAGCAGCTTAGCGCCCCTAGGGAACTCCTACGAGCAGTACTTC

clone size: NA
CDR3 length: 14
D gene: NA
V gene: TRBV5-8
J gene: TRBJ1-1
CDR3 protein: CASSARTENTEAFF
CDR3 DNA: TGTGCCAGCAGCGCCAGGACAGAGAACACTGAAGCTTTCTTT

clone size: few
CDR3 length: 14
D gene: TRBD1
V gene: TRBV9
J gene: TRBJ1-2
CDR3 protein: CASSVLQGQGRYTF
CDR3 DNA: TGTGCCAGCAGCGTACTTCAGGGACAGGGCCGCTACACCTTC

clone size: NA
CDR3 length: 13
D gene: NA
V gene: TRBV27
J gene: TRBJ2-2
CDR3 protein: CASSLWYTGELFF
CDR3 DNA: TGTGCCAGCAGTTTGTGGTACACCGGGGAGCTGTTTTTT